This T cell receptor beta chain came from a study of OX40 agonist ivuxolimab in advanced cancers. General study points: The antigens recognized by the expanded peripheral T cells, that is their antigen specificity, were not determined.

Comments on this clone: Its target is unknown.

The CDR3 has 14 residues. V dropped 5 bases and J dropped 4; count of bases not matched to a gene: 5. The V gene's germline CDR1 is SGHTA and CDR2 FQGNSA. Clones were sequenced by immunoSEQ multiplex PCR, and TCRdb holds only the in-frame ones, with some missing. The table records tens of thousands of clones, around 89% of them present only once. The sample here was CD4+ or CD8+ T cells sorted from blood, taken in a trial of the OX40 agonist ivuxolimab. The clonotype comes from an adult with an advanced solid tumor such as melanoma, head and neck, liver or kidney cancer. This chain links TRBV7-2 with TRBJ2-7, with TRBD1 matching over 10 bases. The CDR3 nucleotides are TGTGCCAGCAGCCCCGGGACAGGGGTTTACGAGCAGTACTTC. This encodes CASSPGTGVYEQYF.